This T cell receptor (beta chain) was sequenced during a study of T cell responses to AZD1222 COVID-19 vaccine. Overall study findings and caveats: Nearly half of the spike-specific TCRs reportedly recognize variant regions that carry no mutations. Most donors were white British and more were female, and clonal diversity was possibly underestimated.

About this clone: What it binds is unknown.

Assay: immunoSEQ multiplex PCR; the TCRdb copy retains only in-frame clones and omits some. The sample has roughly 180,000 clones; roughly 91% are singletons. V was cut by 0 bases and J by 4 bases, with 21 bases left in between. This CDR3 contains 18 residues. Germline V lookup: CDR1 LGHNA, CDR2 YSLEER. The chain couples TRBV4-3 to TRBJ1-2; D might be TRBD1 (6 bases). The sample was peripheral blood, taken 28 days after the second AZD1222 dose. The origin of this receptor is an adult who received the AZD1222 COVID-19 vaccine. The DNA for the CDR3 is TGCGCCAGCAGCCAAGATGCAGGGGTGGTAGGCAGGGTCTATGGCTACACCTTC. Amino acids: CASSQDAGVVGRVYGYTF.